This T cell receptor (beta chain) was identified during a study of human T cells and chemical hapten exposure. MiXCR, applied by TCRdb to the RACE reads, yields one record per CDR3 protein. Of 380,000 or so distinct CDR3 sequences listed, 5.5% are singletons. The time point: pre-sensitization, week 0. The treatment denotes: therapeutic diphenylcyclopropenone sensitization with weekly scalp DPC. In its sample, this clonotype was seen a few times. The CDR3 runs 17 residues. Germline-derived CDR1 and CDR2 are LGHNA and YSLEER. After removal of 4 bases from V and 5 bases from J, the junction contained 14 bases not matched to a gene.

The chain combines TRBV4-3 with TRBJ2-1; 7 bases align to TRBD2. The material sequenced was whole blood, taken in connection with sensitization to the hapten diphenylcyclopropenone (DPC). This clonotype was obtained from a woman younger than 35 with alopecia areata. Some clones in this sample may be carry-over from other donors' samples. The CDR3 nucleotides read TGCGCCAGCAGCCCACATCTTATGGGAGGGCGGAACAATGAGCAGTTCTTC. It is translated as CASSPHLMGGRNNEQFF.